Detailed here is one T cell receptor (beta chain). Its antigen is unknown. This specimen comes from a study of shared clonotypes between healthy human individuals. General study results and limits: Among the subsets, naive ones generally showed larger estimated richness than memory ones. The study drew on few donors, limiting represented genetic and exposure-history diversity.

CDR3 length equals 16 residues. Germline assignment: CDR1 SGHRS and CDR2 YFSETQ. Losses at the gene ends were 6 bases for V and 2 bases for J; bases not matched to a gene: 13. Per the authors' pipeline: Filtering of immunoSEQ junctional sequences could not match full-length read filtering. Profiling relied on immunoSEQ multiplex PCR, and the TCRdb table lists in-frame clones only, not all of them. V and J calls and clone size are those listed in that table; D and trimming were worked out from the DNA. The sample comprises approximately 2,000,000 clones, 80% to 95% of which are singletons, and over 1.5% rests with the top ten. Naive CD8 cells lacked CD45RO and underwent positive selection for CCR7, leaving out terminally differentiated effector memory CD45RA+ cells. Donors were Caucasian adults residing in Nashville, Tennessee, USA.

The sequence came from a man between 18 and 29 years old in good health. Some clones in this sample may be carry-over from other donors' samples. This sequence joins TRBV5-1 and TRBJ2-5; TRBD1 aligns across 7 bases. Sequencing was performed on naive CD8+ T cells from PBMCs. CDR3 sequence: CASTLQRTGRQETQYF. The CDR3 bases are TGCGCCAGCACCCTACAGAGGACAGGACGACAAGAGACCCAGTACTTC. Full variable domain (remainder filled in from reference TRBV5-1 and TRBJ2-5): KAGVTQTPRYLIKTRGQQVTLSCSPISGHRSVSWYQQTPGQGLQFLFEYFSETQRNKGNFPGRFSGRQFSNSRSEMNVSTLELGDSALYLCASTLQRTGRQETQYFGPGTRLLVL.